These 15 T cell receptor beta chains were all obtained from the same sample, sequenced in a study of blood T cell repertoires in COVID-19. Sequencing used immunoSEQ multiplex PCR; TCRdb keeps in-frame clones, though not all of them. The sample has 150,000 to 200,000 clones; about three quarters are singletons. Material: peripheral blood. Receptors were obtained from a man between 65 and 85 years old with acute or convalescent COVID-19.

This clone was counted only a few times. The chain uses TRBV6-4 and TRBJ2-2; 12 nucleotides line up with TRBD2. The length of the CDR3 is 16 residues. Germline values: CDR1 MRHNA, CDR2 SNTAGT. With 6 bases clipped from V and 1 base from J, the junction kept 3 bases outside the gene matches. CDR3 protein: CASSPSGGVNTGELFF. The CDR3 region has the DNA TGTGCCAGCAGCCCTAGCGGGGGGGTGAACACCGGGGAGCTGTTTTTT.

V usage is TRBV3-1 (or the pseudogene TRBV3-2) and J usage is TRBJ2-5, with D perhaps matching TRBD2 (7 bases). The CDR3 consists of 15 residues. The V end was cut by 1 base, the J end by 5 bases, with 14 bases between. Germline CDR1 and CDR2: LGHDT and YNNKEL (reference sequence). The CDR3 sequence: CASSQGGGRRETQYF. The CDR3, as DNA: TGTGCCAGCAGCCAAGGGGGGGGCCGGCGGGAGACCCAGTACTTC.

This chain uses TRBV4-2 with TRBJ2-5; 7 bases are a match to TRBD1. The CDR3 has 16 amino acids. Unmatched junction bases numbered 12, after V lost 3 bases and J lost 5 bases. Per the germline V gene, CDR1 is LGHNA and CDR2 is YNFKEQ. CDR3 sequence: CASSQTPGQPWETQYF. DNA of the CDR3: TGTGCCAGCAGCCAGACCCCGGGACAGCCTTGGGAGACCCAGTACTTC.

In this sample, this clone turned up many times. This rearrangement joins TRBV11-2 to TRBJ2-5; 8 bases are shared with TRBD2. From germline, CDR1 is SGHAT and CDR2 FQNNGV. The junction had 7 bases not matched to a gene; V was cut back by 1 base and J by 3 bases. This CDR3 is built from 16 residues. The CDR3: CASSLVSGTSKETQYF. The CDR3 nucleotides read TGTGCCAGCAGCTTAGTCAGTGGGACTAGTAAAGAGACCCAGTACTTC.

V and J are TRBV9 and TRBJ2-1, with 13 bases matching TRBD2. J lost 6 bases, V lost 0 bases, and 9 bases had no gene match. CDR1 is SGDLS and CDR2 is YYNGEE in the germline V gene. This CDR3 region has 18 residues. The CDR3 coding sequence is TGTGCCAGCAGCGTAGTAGGTCAGGGACTAGCGGGATTCAATGAGCAGTTCTTC. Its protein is CASSVVGQGLAGFNEQFF.

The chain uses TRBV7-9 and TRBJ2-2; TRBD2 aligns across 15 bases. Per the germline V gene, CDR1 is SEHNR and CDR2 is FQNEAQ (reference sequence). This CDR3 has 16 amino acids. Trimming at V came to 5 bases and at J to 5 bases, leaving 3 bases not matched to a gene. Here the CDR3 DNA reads TGTGCCAGCAGCGGGACTAGCGGGAGGCTTACCGGGGAGCTGTTTTTT. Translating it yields CASSGTSGRLTGELFF. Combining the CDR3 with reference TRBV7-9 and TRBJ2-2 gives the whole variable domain DTGVSQNPRHKITKRGQNVTFRCDPISEHNRLYWYRQTLGQGPEFLTYFQNEAQLEKSRLLSDRFSAERPKGSFSTLEIQRTEQGDSAMYLCASSGTSGRLTGELFFGEGSRLTVL.

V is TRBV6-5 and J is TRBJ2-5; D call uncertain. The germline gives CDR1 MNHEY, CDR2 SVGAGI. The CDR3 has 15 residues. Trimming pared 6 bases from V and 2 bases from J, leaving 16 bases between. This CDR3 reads CASSKDRYGQETQYF. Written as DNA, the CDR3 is TGTGCCAGCAGCAAAGATCGCTACGGGCAAGAGACCCAGTACTTC.

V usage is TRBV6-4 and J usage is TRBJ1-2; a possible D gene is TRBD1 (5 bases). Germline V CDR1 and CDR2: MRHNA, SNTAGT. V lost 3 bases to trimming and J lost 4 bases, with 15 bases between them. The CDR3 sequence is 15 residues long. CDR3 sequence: CASSESPGLSYGYTF. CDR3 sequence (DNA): TGTGCCAGCAGTGAAAGCCCGGGACTCAGCTATGGCTACACCTTC.

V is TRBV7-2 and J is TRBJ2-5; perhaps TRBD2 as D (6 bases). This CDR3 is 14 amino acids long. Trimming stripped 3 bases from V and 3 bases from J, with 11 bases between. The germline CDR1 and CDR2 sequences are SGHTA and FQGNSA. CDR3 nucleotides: TGTGCCAGCAGCTTTACAACGGGAGAAGAGACCCAGTACTTC. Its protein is CASSFTTGEETQYF. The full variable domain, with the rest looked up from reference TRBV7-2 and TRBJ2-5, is GAGVSQSPSNKVTEKGKDVELRCDPISGHTALYWYRQSLGQGLEFLIYFQGNSAPDKSGLPSDRFSAERTGGSVSTLTIQRTQQEDSAVYLCASSFTTGEETQYFGPGTRLLVL.

As DNA, the CDR3 is TGTGCCAGTAGAAAGGGTACACAGGGTAGCAATCAGCCCCAGCATTTT. Its protein product is CASRKGTQGSNQPQHF. The V and J genes are TRBV19 and TRBJ1-5; D is perhaps TRBD1 (6 bases). The V gene lost 6 bases and the J gene lost 0 bases, with 15 bases spanning the gap. The CDR3 has 16 amino acids. Looked up from germline, CDR1 is LNHDA and CDR2 is SQIVND (reference sequence).

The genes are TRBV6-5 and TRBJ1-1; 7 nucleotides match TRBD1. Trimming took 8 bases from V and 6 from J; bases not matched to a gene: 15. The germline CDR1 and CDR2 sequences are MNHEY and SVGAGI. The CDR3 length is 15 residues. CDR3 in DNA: TGTGCCAGCCGAATCGAACAGGGGTCAGGCGCTGAAGCTTTCTTT. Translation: CASRIEQGSGAEAFF.

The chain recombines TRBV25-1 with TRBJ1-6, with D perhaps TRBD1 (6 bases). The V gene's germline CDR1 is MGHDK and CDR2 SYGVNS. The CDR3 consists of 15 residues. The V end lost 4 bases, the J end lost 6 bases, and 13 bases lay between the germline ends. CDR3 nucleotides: TGTGCCAGCAGTGGGGCAGGGGTAATTAATTCACCCCTCCACTTT. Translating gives CASSGAGVINSPLHF.

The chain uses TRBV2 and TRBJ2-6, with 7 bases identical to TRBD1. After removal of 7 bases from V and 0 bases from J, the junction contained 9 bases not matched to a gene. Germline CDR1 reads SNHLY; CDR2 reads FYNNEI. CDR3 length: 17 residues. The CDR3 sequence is CASTRQGYPSGANVLTF. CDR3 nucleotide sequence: TGTGCCAGCACCCGACAGGGCTATCCCTCTGGGGCCAACGTCCTGACTTTC.

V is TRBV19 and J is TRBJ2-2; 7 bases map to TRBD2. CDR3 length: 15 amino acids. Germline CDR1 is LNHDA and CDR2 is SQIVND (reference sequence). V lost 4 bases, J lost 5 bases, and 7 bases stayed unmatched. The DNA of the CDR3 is TGTGCCAGTAGTACGGGGAGGGGAAGGACCGGGGAGCTGTTTTTT. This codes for CASSTGRGRTGELFF.

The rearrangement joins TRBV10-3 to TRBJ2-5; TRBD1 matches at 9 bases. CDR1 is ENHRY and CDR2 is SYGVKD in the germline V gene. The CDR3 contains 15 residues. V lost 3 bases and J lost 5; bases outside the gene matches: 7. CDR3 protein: CAISDGTGGGETQYF. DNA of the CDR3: TGTGCCATCAGTGACGGAACAGGGGGCGGGGAGACCCAGTACTTC.